These 24 T cell receptor beta chains were all obtained from the same sample, sequenced in a study of blood T cell repertoires in COVID-19. Sequenced by immunoSEQ multiplex PCR; TCRdb stores in-frame clones only, minus some. The sample records 130,000 to 150,000 clones, 85% to 90% being singletons. The sample comprised peripheral blood. These receptors all stem from a man aged 50-60 years who had recovered from COVID-19.

CDR3 DNA sequence: TGTGCCAGCAGCCGCGACAGGGCAGCAAGTAATAAGAACACTGAAGCTTTCTTT. Its protein product is CASSRDRAASNKNTEAFF. The chain employs TRBV5-6 and TRBJ1-1; 7 positions match TRBD1. The length of the CDR3 is 18 residues. J was trimmed by 1 base and V by 4 bases; bases with no gene match: 16. From germline, CDR1 is SGHDT and CDR2 YYEEEE.

The CDR3 spells CSDGGQGSGYTF. CDR3 DNA: TGCAGCGACGGGGGACAGGGATCTGGCTACACCTTC. This chain links TRBV29-1 with TRBJ1-2; 9 positions agree with TRBD1. The germline V gene encodes CDR1 SQVTM and CDR2 ANQGSEA. The CDR3 consists of 12 residues. The trim removed 7 bases at V and 7 bases at J, leaving 7 bases unmatched.

The chain recombines TRBV6-2 or TRBV6-3 with TRBJ1-1; D remains ambiguous. This CDR3 has 14 residues. V was clipped by 6 bases and J by 1 base, with 12 bases between them. Germline CDR1 reads MNHEY; CDR2 reads SVGEGT. DNA of the CDR3: TGTGCCAGCAGCCATCGGGGAGAGAACACTGAAGCTTTCTTT. Its translation: CASSHRGENTEAFF.

The chain joins TRBV6-5 to TRBJ1-2; D remains ambiguous. This CDR3 contains 11 residues. V gave up 7 bases and J gave up 5 bases, with 8 bases separating them. Germline V gene data show CDR1 as MNHEY and CDR2 as SVGAGI. The CDR3 bases are TGTGCCAGCACTAGGGAGTATGGCTACACCTTC. As protein: CASTREYGYTF.

CDR3 region: CASSLWAVSNQPQHF. CDR3 in DNA: TGTGCCAGCAGCTTGTGGGCAGTCAGCAATCAGCCCCAGCATTTT. This chain connects TRBV5-6 to TRBJ1-5; no definite D call. The CDR3 totals 15 residues. Trimming stripped 1 base from V and 1 base from J, with 9 bases between. CDR1 and CDR2 (germline): SGHDT, YYEEEE.

The rearrangement joins TRBV6-5 to TRBJ1-3; D uncertain. The germline V gene encodes CDR1 MNHEY and CDR2 SVGAGI. V was clipped by 4 bases and J by 0 bases, with 7 bases between them. The CDR3 runs to 14 residues. CDR3 residues: CASSFGSSGNTIYF. CDR3 sequence (DNA): TGTGCCAGCAGTTTTGGCAGCTCTGGAAACACCATATATTTT.

The chain uses TRBV7-2 and TRBJ2-3; TRBD2 aligns across 7 bases. V lost 5 bases and J lost 0; bases outside the gene matches: 14. CDR3 size: 18 residues. Germline assignment: CDR1 SGHTA and CDR2 FQGNSA. The CDR3 DNA reads as TGTGCCAGCAGCCGTGGGGTTGGGCGGGAGAAAAGCACAGATACGCAGTATTTT. Protein product: CASSRGVGREKSTDTQYF.

The chain links TRBV5-6 to TRBJ1-1; D not resolved. This CDR3 region has 16 residues. V dropped 0 bases and J dropped 1 base, with 13 bases sitting between them. Germline loops: CDR1 SGHDT, CDR2 YYEEEE. The DNA for the CDR3 is TGTGCCAGCAGCTTGGCCGGGAGGTCAAAGAACACTGAAGCTTTCTTT. Translated, it gives CASSLAGRSKNTEAFF.

DNA of the CDR3: TGTGCCAGCACCCTAGCCACAGGGGGGGCTAATGAAAAACTGTTTTTT. Its translation is CASTLATGGANEKLFF. The J gene is TRBJ1-4, the V gene TRBV7-2; TRBD1 aligns across 8 bases. With 7 bases clipped from V and 3 bases from J, the junction kept 10 bases outside the gene matches. The CDR3 is made up of 16 amino acids. Germline assignment: CDR1 SGHTA and CDR2 FQGNSA.

The chain is built from TRBV3-1 (or the pseudogene TRBV3-2) and TRBJ2-7; D gene unclear. The CDR3 extends over 14 amino acids. Germline loops: CDR1 LGHDT, CDR2 YNNKEL (reference sequence). V gave up 1 base and J gave up 2 bases, with 9 bases separating them. DNA of the CDR3: TGTGCCAGCAGCCAAGGAGCTTCCACCTACGAGCAGTACTTC. This translates into CASSQGASTYEQYF.

The chain employs TRBV30 and TRBJ1-2; perhaps TRBD1 as D (5 bases). Trimming took 1 base from V and 2 from J, leaving 8 bases between them. Germline loops: CDR1 GTSNPN, CDR2 SVGIG (reference sequence). This CDR3 is 13 amino acids long. For the CDR3, the DNA is TGTGCCTGGAGTGATGCAGGGAACTATGGCTACACCTTC. Amino acids: CAWSDAGNYGYTF.

This chain links TRBV7-9 with TRBJ1-2, with unresolved D. V lost 0 bases and J lost 1, with 3 bases in between. This CDR3 is built from 13 residues. CDR1 is SEHNR, CDR2 FQNEAQ, per germline (reference sequence). This CDR3 reads CASSLANNYGYTF. The CDR3 DNA follows: TGTGCCAGCAGCTTAGCTAATAACTATGGCTACACCTTC.

The V call is TRBV19, the J call TRBJ1-1; D is perhaps TRBD1 (6 bases). Looked up from germline, CDR1 is LNHDA and CDR2 is SQIVND (reference sequence). V was shortened by 6 bases and J by 6 bases, with 14 bases between the two germline ends. The CDR3 totals 13 residues. Here the CDR3 reads CASRETGRPEAFF. The DNA of the CDR3 is TGTGCCAGTAGAGAGACAGGTCGCCCTGAAGCTTTCTTT.

This clone occurred a few times. This chain uses TRBV5-8 with TRBJ1-5; D ambiguous. Germline CDR1 SGHTS, CDR2 YDEGEE. This CDR3 region has 12 residues. V gave up 0 bases and J gave up 5 bases, with 3 bases separating them. In DNA, the CDR3 is TGTGCCAGCAGCTTGGTAGATCAGCCCCAGCATTTT. The encoded protein is CASSLVDQPQHF.

The chain employs TRBV5-4 and TRBJ1-2; 9 nucleotides align to TRBD1. V was pared by 4 bases and J by 5 bases, with 6 bases of the junction left unmatched. The germline V gene has CDR1 SGHNT and CDR2 YYREEE (reference sequence). CDR3 length: 14 residues. CDR3 coding DNA: TGTGCCAGCAGCCCCCGGGACAGGGCGTATGGCTACACCTTC. Translating gives CASSPRDRAYGYTF.

The chain joins TRBV19 to TRBJ2-3, with 7 nucleotides matching TRBD1. Germline loops: CDR1 LNHDA, CDR2 SQIVND (reference sequence). The CDR3 extends over 15 amino acids. With V trimmed by 4 bases and J by 1 base, 5 bases remained unmatched. Here the CDR3 DNA reads TGTGCCAGTAGTAACAGTGGGACAGGCACAGATACGCAGTATTTT. Residues: CASSNSGTGTDTQYF. The full variable domain, rest sourced from reference TRBV19 and TRBJ2-3, is DGGITQSPKYLFRKEGQNVTLSCEQNLNHDAMYWYRQDPGQGLRLIYYSQIVNDFQKGDIAEGYSVSREKKESFPLTVTSAQKNPTAFYLCASSNSGTGTDTQYFGPGTRLTVL.

This clone showed up just once. The chain links TRBV2 to TRBJ1-5; possible D gene TRBD1, 5 bases. This CDR3 has 16 residues. V lost 5 bases and J 1 base, leaving 15 bases between the germline ends. Germline assignment: CDR1 SNHLY and CDR2 FYNNEI. This CDR3 reads CASSRREPGSNQPQHF. The DNA of the CDR3 is TGTGCCAGCAGTCGCAGGGAACCAGGGAGCAATCAGCCCCAGCATTTT.

On this clone itself: Germline and junction disagree at one end, which may indicate a read error. The chain couples TRBV18 to TRBJ1-6; D unclear. From germline, CDR1 is KGHSH and CDR2 LQKENI. This CDR3 region has 14 residues. The chain's CDR3 is CATSRAGGNSPLHF. The DNA for the CDR3 is TGTGCCACCTCACGGGCAGGAGGGAATTCACCCCTCCACTTT.

This chain links TRBV3-1 (or the pseudogene TRBV3-2) with TRBJ1-3; the match to TRBD1 covers 7 bases. The CDR3 runs to 19 residues. CDR1 is LGHDT, CDR2 YNNKEL, per germline (reference sequence). V was clipped by 4 bases and J by 0 bases; unmatched bases: 15. The CDR3 sequence: CASSLFVKGTAVSGNTIYF. For the CDR3, the DNA is TGTGCCAGCAGCCTGTTCGTGAAGGGGACAGCCGTCTCTGGAAACACCATATATTTT.

The chain uses TRBV6-5 and TRBJ1-1, with TRBD1 identical over 7 bases. Germline V gene lookup returns CDR1 MNHEY and CDR2 SVGAGI. V was clipped by 8 bases and J by 7 bases; unmatched bases: 13. This CDR3 spans 14 amino acids. CDR3 nucleotides: TGTGCCAGCGGAAACCGGTGGACAGGTTTTGAAGCTTTCTTT. Its protein is CASGNRWTGFEAFF.

The chain has TRBV29-1 and TRBJ2-5; D is possibly TRBD1 (5 bases). The CDR3 has 12 residues. Germline-derived CDR1 and CDR2 are SQVTM and ANQGSEA. With 0 bases removed from V and 4 bases from J, the gap between germline ends came to 6 bases. The CDR3 region is CSVEEQVETQYF. The CDR3 DNA sequence: TGCAGCGTTGAAGAACAGGTAGAGACCCAGTACTTC. Together with reference TRBV29-1 and TRBJ2-5, the CDR3 gives the full variable domain: SAVISQKPSRDICQRGTSLTIQCQVDSQVTMMFWYRQQPGQSLTLIATANQGSEATYESGFVIDKFPISRPNLTFSTLTVSNMSPEDSSIYLCSVEEQVETQYFGPGTRLLVL.

The chain recombines TRBV19 with TRBJ2-4; possible D gene TRBD1, 6 bases. The CDR3 spans 14 residues. The V and J ends lost 6 bases and 2 bases respectively, with 11 bases between them. Germline loops: CDR1 LNHDA, CDR2 SQIVND (reference sequence). The CDR3 DNA follows: TGTGCCAGTAGGACCACAGGGTCCAAAAACATTCAGTACTTC. Protein: CASRTTGSKNIQYF.

CDR3 loop: CASSLWDSSTDTQYF. The CDR3 coding sequence is TGTGCCAGCAGCTTATGGGACAGTAGCACAGATACGCAGTATTTT. V gene TRBV7-8 combines with J gene TRBJ2-3, with TRBD1 identical over 7 bases. The CDR3 has 15 amino acids. J gave up 0 bases and V 2 bases, and 2 bases lay outside the gene matches. From germline, CDR1 is SGHVS and CDR2 FQNEAQ.

V gene TRBV4-3 combines with J gene TRBJ2-3, with 7 bases matching TRBD2. The trim removed 0 bases at V and 2 bases at J, leaving 11 bases unmatched. The CDR3 totals 18 residues. CDR1 is LGHNA, CDR2 YSLEER, per germline. The CDR3 DNA reads TGCGCCAGCAGCCAAGATCTGGGGCGGGGGATGAACACAGATACGCAGTATTTT. As protein: CASSQDLGRGMNTDTQYF.